The 17 T cell receptor beta chains given below trace back to one sample, sequenced in a study of T cell responses to AZD1222 COVID-19 vaccine. Libraries were prepared by immunoSEQ multiplex PCR; TCRdb keeps only in-frame clonotypes and omits some of them. The sample shows approximately 100,000 clones, less than 90% of them seen only once. The sample here was peripheral blood, taken on day 0 of AZD1222 vaccination. The receptors stem from an adult in good health.

By its share, this clone is medium-sized. The genes are TRBV6-1 and TRBJ2-7; a possible D gene is TRBD1 (6 bases). The CDR3 contains 17 residues. With 4 bases removed from V and 3 bases from J, the gap between germline ends came to 22 bases. Germline CDR1 and CDR2: MNHNS and SASEGT. CDR3 bases: TGTGCCAGCAGTGGGGACACCAATCTTGGAGAGTTCTACGAGCAGTACTTC. Amino acids: CASSGDTNLGEFYEQYF.

This chain connects TRBV11-3 to TRBJ1-1; no definite D call. The CDR3 has 14 amino acids. CDR1 SGHNT and CDR2 YENEEA come from the germline V gene. V was clipped by 5 bases and J by 1 base, with 11 bases between them. The CDR3: CASSTSRWNTEAFF. The CDR3 nucleotides read TGTGCCAGCAGCACTAGCAGGTGGAACACTGAAGCTTTCTTT.

This clone was counted a few times. The chain uses TRBV29-1 and TRBJ1-3; possibly TRBD1 for D (6 bases). The V and J ends lost 6 bases and 0 bases respectively, with 9 bases between them. Germline V lookup: CDR1 SQVTM, CDR2 ANQGSEA. This CDR3 comprises 13 residues. The CDR3 protein is CSVGQSSGNTIYF. The CDR3 DNA is TGCAGCGTCGGACAGAGCTCTGGAAACACCATATATTTT.

V and J are TRBV7-9 and TRBJ2-3; D gene uncertain. The V and J ends lost 0 bases and 4 bases respectively, with 8 bases between them. This CDR3 has 14 amino acids. Germline CDR1 SEHNR, CDR2 FQNEAQ (reference sequence). The CDR3 bases are TGTGCCAGCAGCTTAGCCAATAGGGCAGATACGCAGTATTTT. Residues: CASSLANRADTQYF. The full variable domain, its missing parts supplied by reference TRBV7-9 and TRBJ2-3, is DTGVSQNPRHKITKRGQNVTFRCDPISEHNRLYWYRQTLGQGPEFLTYFQNEAQLEKSRLLSDRFSAERPKGSFSTLEIQRTEQGDSAMYLCASSLANRADTQYFGPGTRLTVL.

The rearrangement links TRBV30 to TRBJ2-1; the match to TRBD1 covers 7 bases. V dropped 1 base and J dropped 3; count of bases not matched to a gene: 3. The CDR3 is made up of 14 amino acids. Looked up from germline, CDR1 is GTSNPN and CDR2 is SVGIG (reference sequence). CDR3 in DNA: TGTGCCTGGAGTGAGGGGACAGTCTACAATGAGCAGTTCTTC. It specifies CAWSEGTVYNEQFF. Complete variable domain (other parts from reference TRBV30 and TRBJ2-1): SQTIHQWPATLVQPVGSPLSLECTVEGTSNPNLYWYRQAAGRGLQLLFYSVGIGQISSEVPQNLSASRPQDRQFILSSKKLLLSDSGFYLCAWSEGTVYNEQFFGPGTRLTVL.

CDR3 nucleotide sequence: TGTGCCAGCAGCCTTGGGGGGGAAAACTATGGCTACACCTTC. Amino acid sequence: CASSLGGENYGYTF. The rearrangement uses TRBV7-9 and TRBJ1-2, with D maybe TRBD1 (5 bases). V was trimmed by 5 bases and J by 2 bases, leaving 12 bases between them. Germline-derived CDR1 and CDR2 are SEHNR and FQNEAQ (reference sequence). The CDR3 is made up of 14 amino acids.

J is TRBJ1-3 and V is TRBV27; 8 positions match TRBD1. Trimming at V came to 10 bases and at J to 3 bases, leaving 26 bases not matched to a gene. Germline CDR1 reads MNHEY; CDR2 reads SMNVEV (reference sequence). CDR3 length equals 20 residues. The CDR3 sequence: CANPIPGSQGAVESGNTIYF. The DNA of the CDR3 is TGTGCCAACCCAATTCCGGGATCCCAGGGGGCGGTTGAAAGTGGAAACACCATATATTTT.

The rearrangement joins TRBV19 to TRBJ1-4, with 8 bases fitting TRBD1. The J segment lost 9 bases and the V segment lost 6 bases, leaving 9 bases of the junction unmatched. There are 14 residues in the CDR3. Germline V gene sequence: CDR1 LNHDA, CDR2 SQIVND (reference sequence). As DNA, the CDR3 is TGTGCCAGTAGCCCACAGGGGGTCTTGAAAAAACTGTTTTTT. The encoded protein is CASSPQGVLKKLFF.

Only a few counts were recorded for this clone. The chain carries TRBV7-2 and TRBJ2-7; TRBD2 might be the D (6 bases). The CDR3 length is 12 residues. The ends were cut back, 8 bases at V and 1 base at J, with 9 bases in the middle. Germline V lookup: CDR1 SGHTA, CDR2 FQGNSA. In DNA, the CDR3 is TGTGCCAGCCGCGGGGCTTCCTACGAGCAGTACTTC. Its translation is CASRGASYEQYF.

Only a few counts were recorded for this clone. The gene calls are TRBV7-9 and TRBJ1-1, with no clear D. The V gene's germline CDR1 is SEHNR and CDR2 FQNEAQ (reference sequence). The CDR3 covers 16 residues. V lost 1 base to trimming and J lost 5 bases, with 17 bases between them. The CDR3 DNA sequence: TGTGCCAGCAGCTTAGTGGCGTCGGTTATAGGGACTGAAGCTTTCTTT. Residues: CASSLVASVIGTEAFF.

The genes are TRBV7-8 and TRBJ1-1; D gene uncertain. Trimming cost V 6 bases and J 0 bases, with 8 bases left between them. Germline loops: CDR1 SGHVS, CDR2 FQNEAQ. The CDR3 has 13 amino acids. The chain's CDR3 is CASRNQMNTEAFF. In DNA form, the CDR3 reads TGTGCCAGCAGGAACCAGATGAACACTGAAGCTTTCTTT.

J is TRBJ2-3 and V is TRBV5-1; possible D gene TRBD2, 7 bases. This CDR3 spans 16 amino acids. CDR1 SGHRS and CDR2 YFSETQ come from the germline V gene. The V and J ends lost 4 bases and 4 bases respectively, with 19 bases between them. The CDR3, as DNA: TGCGCCAGCAGCCCCCGCTCGGGGGAGGGGGCAGATACGCAGTATTTT. Translating it yields CASSPRSGEGADTQYF.

The chain combines TRBV7-2 with TRBJ1-3, with TRBD1 matching over 8 bases. CDR3 size: 14 residues. Germline assignment: CDR1 SGHTA and CDR2 FQGNSA. The trim removed 5 bases at V and 4 bases at J, leaving 4 bases unmatched. The CDR3 nucleotides are TGTGCCAGCAGCCCACAGGGGGTGGGAAACACCATATATTTT. This encodes CASSPQGVGNTIYF. The whole variable domain, remainder taken from reference TRBV7-2 and TRBJ1-3, is GAGVSQSPSNKVTEKGKDVELRCDPISGHTALYWYRQSLGQGLEFLIYFQGNSAPDKSGLPSDRFSAERTGGSVSTLTIQRTQQEDSAVYLCASSPQGVGNTIYFGEGSWLTVV.

This chain uses TRBV28 with TRBJ2-7; tentative D call: TRBD2 (5 bases). V lost 7 bases to trimming and J lost 1 base, with 14 bases between them. The CDR3 runs 14 residues. Per germline, CDR1 MDHEN and CDR2 SYDVKM. CDR3 sequence (DNA): TGTGCCAGCATGATGGCGGGTCTATCCTACGAGCAGTACTTC. Translation gives CASMMAGLSYEQYF.

This chain links TRBV12-3 or TRBV12-4 with TRBJ2-3, with D perhaps TRBD1 or TRBD2 (5 bases each). The CDR3 length is 13 residues. Trimming pared 7 bases from V and 1 base from J, leaving 9 bases between. CDR3 sequence: CASTRGRTDTQYF. The CDR3 nucleotides are TGTGCCAGCACCCGGGGCCGCACAGATACGCAGTATTTT.

The chain employs TRBV30 and TRBJ2-1; 8 bases line up with TRBD2. CDR3 length equals 13 residues. J was trimmed by 6 bases and V by 5 bases; bases with no gene match: 6. Germline V gives CDR1 GTSNPN, CDR2 SVGIG (reference sequence). The CDR3 nucleotides are TGTGCCTGGGAGCTAGCGGGCGGCAATGAGCAGTTCTTC. Protein sequence: CAWELAGGNEQFF.

The chain uses TRBV7-5 and TRBJ2-1; TRBD2 was called by the table and not checked on the DNA. TRBV7-5 is recorded as a pseudogene. CDR3 size: 18 residues. The CDR3 nucleotides read TGTGTCAGAAGCAGATGTTGGGGGCGGGAGGGCCCCAGCAATGAGCAGTTCTTC. It encodes CVRSRCWGREGPSNEQFF.